This T cell receptor beta chain was documented in a study of radiotherapy plus CTLA-4 blockade in lung cancer (dated by TCRdb to the late 2010s). A note on the overall study: Objective responses occurred in more than 15% of enrolled patients, and around 29% achieved disease control. What the study reported, not specific to this receptor: Increased serum interferon-beta after radiation, together with early dynamic changes in blood T cell clones, were reported to be the strongest predictors of response. After treatment with radiotherapy and ipilimumab, TCR clones that originated in tumors expanded in peripheral blood.

The study tested focal radiation therapy combined with CTLA-4 blockade (ipilimumab) in patients with chemo-refractory metastatic non-small-cell lung cancer. Receptor amplification or capture employed the immunoSEQ multiplex PCR assay. Not all clones reach the TCRdb copy of this immuneACCESS table, which keeps in-frame sequences only. Checked studies attribute under half of the gap to unresolved V genes and leave the rest unexplained. In this sample the table shows some 92,000 clones, around 83% of which occur a single time. The ten top clones hold around 3% of the sample. This clone was seen only a few times. Its antigen is still unknown. Base qualities are not provided; no much larger clone lies one nucleotide away. The sequencing here drew on peripheral blood, taken from a patient treated with radiotherapy plus ipilimumab. This clonotype was obtained from a human donor with non-small cell lung cancer who had a partial response to radiotherapy plus ipilimumab.

Here the CDR3 is given as CASSLGLAGTGTQYF. The DNA sequence follows: TGTGCCAGCAGTCTCGGACTAGCGGGCACGGGTACGCAGTATTTT. The chain is made from TRBV6-5 and TRBJ2-3, with TRBD2 identical over 11 junction bases. Germline trimming amounts to 5 bases on V and 8 bases on J, with 9 as the count of junction bases outside the gene matches. The CDR3, from cysteine to phenylalanine, totals 15 residues. Only the CDR3 part of the read is kept: 45 bases, read in frame from the first base. Per the germline V gene, MNHEY is the CDR1 and SVGAGI is the CDR2.